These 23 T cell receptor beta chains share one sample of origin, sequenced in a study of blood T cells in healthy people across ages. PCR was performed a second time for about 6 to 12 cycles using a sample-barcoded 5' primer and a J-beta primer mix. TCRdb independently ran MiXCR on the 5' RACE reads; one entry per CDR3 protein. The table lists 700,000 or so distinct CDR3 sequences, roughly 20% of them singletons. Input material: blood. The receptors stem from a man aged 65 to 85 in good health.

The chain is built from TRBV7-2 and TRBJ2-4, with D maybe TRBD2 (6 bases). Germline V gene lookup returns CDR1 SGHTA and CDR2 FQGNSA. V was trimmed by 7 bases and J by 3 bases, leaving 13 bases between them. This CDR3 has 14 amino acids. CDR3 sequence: CASTRGGVKNIQYF. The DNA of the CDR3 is TGTGCCAGCACTCGGGGAGGCGTCAAAAACATTCAGTACTTC.

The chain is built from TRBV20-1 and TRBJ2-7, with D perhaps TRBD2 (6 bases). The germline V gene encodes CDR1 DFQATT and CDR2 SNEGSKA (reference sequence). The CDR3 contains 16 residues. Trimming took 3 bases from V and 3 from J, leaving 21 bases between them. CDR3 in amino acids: CSARGTEVAAHYEQYF. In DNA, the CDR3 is TGCAGTGCTAGGGGGACTGAGGTAGCGGCGCACTACGAGCAGTACTTC.

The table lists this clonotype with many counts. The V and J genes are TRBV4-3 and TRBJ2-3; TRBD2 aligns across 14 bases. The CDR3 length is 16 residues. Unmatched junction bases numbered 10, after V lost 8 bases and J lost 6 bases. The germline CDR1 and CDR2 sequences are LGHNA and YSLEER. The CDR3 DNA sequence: TGCGCCAGCGGAACGGGACTAGCGGGAGTTCTTGATACGCAGTATTTT. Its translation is CASGTGLAGVLDTQYF.

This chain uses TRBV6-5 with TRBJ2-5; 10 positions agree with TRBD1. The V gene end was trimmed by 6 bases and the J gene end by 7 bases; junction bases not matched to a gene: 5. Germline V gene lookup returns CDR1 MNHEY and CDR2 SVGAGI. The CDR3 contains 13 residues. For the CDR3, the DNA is TGTGCCAGCAGGGGACAGGGGCTTGGGACCCAGTACTTC. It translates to CASRGQGLGTQYF.

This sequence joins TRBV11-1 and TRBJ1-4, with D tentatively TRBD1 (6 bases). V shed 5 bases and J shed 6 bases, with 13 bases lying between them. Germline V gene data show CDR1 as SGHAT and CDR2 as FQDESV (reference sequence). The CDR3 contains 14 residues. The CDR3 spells CASSVQGGDEKLFF. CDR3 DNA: TGTGCCAGCAGCGTCCAAGGGGGAGATGAAAAACTGTTTTTT.

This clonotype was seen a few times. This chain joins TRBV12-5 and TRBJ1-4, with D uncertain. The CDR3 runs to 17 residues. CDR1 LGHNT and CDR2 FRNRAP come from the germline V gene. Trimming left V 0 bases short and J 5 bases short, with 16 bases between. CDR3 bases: TGTGCTAGTGGTTTGGTAATAACGCACAGAACAAATGAAAAACTGTTTTTT. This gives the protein CASGLVITHRTNEKLFF.

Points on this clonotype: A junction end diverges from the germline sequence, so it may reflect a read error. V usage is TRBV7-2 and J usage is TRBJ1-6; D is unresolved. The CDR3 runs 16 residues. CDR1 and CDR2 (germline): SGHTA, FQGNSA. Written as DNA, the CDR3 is TGTGCCGGCAGCTTAGCTTCCGGGTTTGATAATTCACCCCTCCACTTT. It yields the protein CAGSLASGFDNSPLHF. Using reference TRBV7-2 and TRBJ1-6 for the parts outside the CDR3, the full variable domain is GAGVSQSPSNKVTEKGKDVELRCDPISGHTALYWYRQSLGQGLEFLIYFQGNSAPDKSGLPSDRFSAERTGGSVSTLTIQRTQQEDSAVYLCAGSLASGFDNSPLHFGNGTRLTVT.

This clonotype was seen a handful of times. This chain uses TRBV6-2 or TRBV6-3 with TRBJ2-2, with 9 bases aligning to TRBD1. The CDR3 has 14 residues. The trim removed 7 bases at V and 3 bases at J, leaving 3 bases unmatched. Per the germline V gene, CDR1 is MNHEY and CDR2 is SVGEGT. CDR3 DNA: TGTGCCAGCACTGACAGGGGGGACACCGGGGAGCTGTTTTTT. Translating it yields CASTDRGDTGELFF.

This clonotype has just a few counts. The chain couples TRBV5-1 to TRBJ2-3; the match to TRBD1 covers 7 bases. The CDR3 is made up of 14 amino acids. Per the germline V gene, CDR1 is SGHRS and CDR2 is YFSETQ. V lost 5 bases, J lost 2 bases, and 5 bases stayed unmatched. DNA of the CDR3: TGCGCCAGCAGGACCGGGACAGACACAGATACGCAGTATTTT. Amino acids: CASRTGTDTDTQYF.

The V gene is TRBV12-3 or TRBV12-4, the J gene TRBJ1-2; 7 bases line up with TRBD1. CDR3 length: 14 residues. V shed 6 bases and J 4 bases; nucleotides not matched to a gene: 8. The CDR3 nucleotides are TGTGCCAGCAGACACAGGGGCCTTACCTATGGCTACACCTTC. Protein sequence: CASRHRGLTYGYTF.

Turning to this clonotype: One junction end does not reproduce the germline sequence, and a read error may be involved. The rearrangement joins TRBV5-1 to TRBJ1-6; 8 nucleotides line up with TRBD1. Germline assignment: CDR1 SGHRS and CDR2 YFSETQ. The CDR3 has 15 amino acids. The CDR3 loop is CAGSDRDRRYSPLHF. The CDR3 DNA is TGCGCCGGCAGCGACCGGGACAGGAGATATTCACCCCTCCACTTT.

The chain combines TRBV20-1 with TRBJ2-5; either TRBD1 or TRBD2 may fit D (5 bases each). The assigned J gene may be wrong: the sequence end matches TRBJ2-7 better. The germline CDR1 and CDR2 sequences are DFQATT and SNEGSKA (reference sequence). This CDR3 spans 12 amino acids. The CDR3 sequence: CSADSQGYEQYF. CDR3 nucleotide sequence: TGCAGTGCGGACTCCCAGGGATACGAGCAGTACTTC.

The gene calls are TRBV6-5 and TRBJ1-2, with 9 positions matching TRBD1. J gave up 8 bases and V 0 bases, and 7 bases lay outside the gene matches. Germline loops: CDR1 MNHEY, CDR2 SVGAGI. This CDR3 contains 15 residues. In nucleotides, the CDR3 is TGTGCCAGCAGTTACTCAGCCCACAGGGGGCAAGGCTACACCTTC. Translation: CASSYSAHRGQGYTF.

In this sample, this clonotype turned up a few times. This CDR3 is CASSLALWQGGKTQYF. CDR3 DNA sequence: TGTGCCAGCAGCTTAGCTCTCTGGCAGGGTGGAAAGACCCAGTACTTC. This chain links TRBV7-2 with TRBJ2-5; D is perhaps TRBD1 (5 bases). CDR1 and CDR2 (germline): SGHTA, FQGNSA. Trimming removed 0 bases from V and 6 bases from J, with 17 bases in between. The CDR3 runs to 16 residues.

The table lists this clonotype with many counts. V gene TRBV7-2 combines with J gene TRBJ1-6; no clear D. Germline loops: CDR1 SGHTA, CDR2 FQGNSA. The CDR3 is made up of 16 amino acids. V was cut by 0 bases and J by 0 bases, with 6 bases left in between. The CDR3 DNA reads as TGTGCCAGCAGCTTAGCCGCCCGCTCCTATAATTCACCCCTCCACTTT. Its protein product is CASSLAARSYNSPLHF.

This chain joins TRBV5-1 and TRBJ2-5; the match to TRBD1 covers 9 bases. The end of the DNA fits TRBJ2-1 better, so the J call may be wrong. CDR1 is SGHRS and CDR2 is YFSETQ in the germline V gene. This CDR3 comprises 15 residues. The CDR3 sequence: CASTLNGQGREEQFF. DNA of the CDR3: TGCGCCAGCACCCTTAACGGACAGGGGCGGGAAGAGCAGTTCTTC.

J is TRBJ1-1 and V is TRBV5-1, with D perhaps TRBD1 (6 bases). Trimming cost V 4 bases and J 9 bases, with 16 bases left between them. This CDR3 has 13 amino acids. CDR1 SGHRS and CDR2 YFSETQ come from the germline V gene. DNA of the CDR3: TGCGCCAGCAGCGGGGGTGGACAGCCTCAAGCTTTCTTT. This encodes CASSGGGQPQAFF.

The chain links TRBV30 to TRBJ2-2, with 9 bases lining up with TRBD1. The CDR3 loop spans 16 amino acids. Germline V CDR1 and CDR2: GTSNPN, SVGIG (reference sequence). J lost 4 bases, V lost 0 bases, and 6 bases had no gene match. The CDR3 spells CAWSVLGQGITGELFF. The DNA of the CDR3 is TGTGCCTGGAGTGTTTTAGGACAGGGGATCACCGGGGAGCTGTTTTTT.

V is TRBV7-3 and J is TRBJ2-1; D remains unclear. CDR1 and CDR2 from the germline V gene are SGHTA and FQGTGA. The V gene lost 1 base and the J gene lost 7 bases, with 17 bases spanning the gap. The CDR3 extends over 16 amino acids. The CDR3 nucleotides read TGTGCCAGCAGCTTAAATCGTGGGGTAGGAGCTAATGAGCAGTTCTTC. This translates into CASSLNRGVGANEQFF.

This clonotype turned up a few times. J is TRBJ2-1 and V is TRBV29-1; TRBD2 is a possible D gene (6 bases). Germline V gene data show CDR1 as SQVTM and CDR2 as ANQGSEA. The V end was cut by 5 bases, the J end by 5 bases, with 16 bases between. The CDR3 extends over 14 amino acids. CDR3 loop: CSVPTGGLHNEQFF. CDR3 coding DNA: TGCAGCGTTCCAACTGGGGGACTCCACAATGAGCAGTTCTTC.

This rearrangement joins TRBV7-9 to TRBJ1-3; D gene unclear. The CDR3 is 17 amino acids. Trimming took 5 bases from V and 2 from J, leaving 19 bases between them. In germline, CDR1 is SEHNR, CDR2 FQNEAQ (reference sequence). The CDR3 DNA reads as TGTGCCAGCAGCGGTAGGAACTCGGGCACGGCTGGAAACACCATATATTTT. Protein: CASSGRNSGTAGNTIYF.

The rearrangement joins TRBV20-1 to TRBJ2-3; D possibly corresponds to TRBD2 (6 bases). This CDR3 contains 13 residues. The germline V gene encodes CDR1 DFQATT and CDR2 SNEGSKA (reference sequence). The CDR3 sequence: CSLVRESTDTQYF. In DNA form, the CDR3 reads TGCAGCCTCGTACGGGAGAGCACAGATACGCAGTATTTT.

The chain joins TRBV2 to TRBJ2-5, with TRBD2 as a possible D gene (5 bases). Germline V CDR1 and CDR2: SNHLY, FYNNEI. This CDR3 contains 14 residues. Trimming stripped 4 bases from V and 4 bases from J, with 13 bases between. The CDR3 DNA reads TGTGCCAGCAGTGTTCGGCCAGGAGGAGAGACCCAGTACTTC. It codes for CASSVRPGGETQYF.